This TCR beta chain was identified during a study of T-cell reconstitution after alpha-beta-depleted transplantation in children. Findings and caveats of the study: Some patients' high day-60 TCRbeta diversity was attributed to recipient cells surviving conditioning.

This clonotype showed up many times. The antigen remains undetermined. Unique molecular identifiers were incorporated during preparation of the TCRbeta library. TCRdb re-analysed the PCR reads in MiXCR, keeping a single row per CDR3 protein. The sample records 55,000 to 90,000 distinct CDR3 sequences, 4.9% being singletons. This CDR3 has 13 residues. Trimming stripped 5 bases from V and 2 bases from J, with 12 bases between. Germline V lookup: CDR1 DFQATT, CDR2 SNEGSKA (reference sequence). The source is a boy under two years old who had a stem cell transplant for acute myeloid leukemia, so the T cells may come from the graft donor. The gene calls are TRBV20-1 and TRBJ1-2, with D unresolved. Sequences were derived from PBMCs, mostly from graft donor cells, sampled 180 days after TCRalphabeta/CD19-depleted stem cell transplant. CDR3 sequence reads: CSARSPGNYGYTF. CDR3 nucleotides: TGCAGTGCTCGGAGTCCGGGGAACTATGGCTACACCTTC.